One and the same sample provided the 26 T cell receptor beta chains below, sequenced in a study of CD8+ T cells in alopecia areata. Extraction and reverse transcription of RNA yielded cDNA as the sequencing template. The method was immunoSEQ multiplex PCR; TCRdb's version includes in-frame clones alone and lacks a portion of them. Among 120,000 or so clones listed, 55% to 65% were seen once. The sequenced material came from CD4+ T cells sorted from blood. The receptors originated from a human donor in good health.

The rearrangement joins TRBV4-1 to TRBJ1-2; perhaps TRBD1 as D (6 bases). The V end lost 1 base, the J end lost 2 bases, and 8 bases lay between the germline ends. The CDR3 spans 14 residues. Germline CDR1 reads MGHRA; CDR2 reads YSYEKL. Here the CDR3 DNA reads TGCGCCAGCAGCCAAGGCACAGGGAACTATGGCTACACCTTC. The encoded protein is CASSQGTGNYGYTF.

The genes are TRBV6-5 and TRBJ2-2; D call uncertain. Germline assignment: CDR1 MNHEY and CDR2 SVGAGI. V gave up 2 bases and J gave up 4 bases, with 5 bases separating them. The CDR3 spans 13 residues. CDR3 bases: TGTGCCAGCAGTTACGGGCGCACCGGGGAGCTGTTTTTT. Protein sequence: CASSYGRTGELFF.

Only a few counts were recorded for this clone. J is TRBJ1-5 and V is TRBV27, with a tentative D call TRBD1 (5 bases). Germline assignment: CDR1 MNHEY and CDR2 SMNVEV (reference sequence). There are 15 residues in the CDR3. Trimming took 3 bases from V and 5 from J, leaving 14 bases between them. CDR3 loop: CASSLSPRGDQPQHF. The CDR3 DNA reads as TGTGCCAGCAGTTTGTCCCCTAGGGGCGATCAGCCCCAGCATTTT.

V usage is TRBV10-3 and J usage is TRBJ1-5, with 8 bases that match TRBD1. The CDR3 is made up of 14 amino acids. Trimming removed 4 bases from V and 3 bases from J; junction bases left unmatched: 2. Germline V gene lookup returns CDR1 ENHRY and CDR2 SYGVKD. The CDR3 DNA reads TGTGCCATCAGTGGGACAGGGACCAATCAGCCCCAGCATTTT. This sequence encodes CAISGTGTNQPQHF.

CDR3 nucleotides: TGTGCCAGTGCGACTAGCGGGGGGGCCGATACGCAGTATTTT. Amino acids: CASATSGGADTQYF. J is TRBJ2-3 and V is TRBV2; 14 bases map to TRBD2. The CDR3 runs 14 residues. Germline values: CDR1 SNHLY, CDR2 FYNNEI. V gave up 9 bases and J gave up 6 bases; unmatched junction bases: 5.

CDR3 sequence (DNA): TGTGCCAGCAGCTTAGATCTGGGGCAGCCCCAGCATTTT. The encoded protein is CASSLDLGQPQHF. This chain connects TRBV7-2 to TRBJ1-5; D is uncertain. CDR1 is SGHTA and CDR2 is FQGNSA in the germline V gene. This CDR3 spans 13 amino acids. V was cut by 1 base and J by 7 bases, with 8 bases left in between.

The chain joins TRBV29-1 to TRBJ2-7, with 7 bases that match TRBD1. The V gene end was trimmed by 0 bases and the J gene end by 7 bases; junction bases not matched to a gene: 3. In germline, CDR1 is SQVTM, CDR2 ANQGSEA. This CDR3 has 12 amino acids. The CDR3 spells CSVEETGKEQYF. DNA of the CDR3: TGCAGCGTTGAAGAGACAGGGAAAGAGCAGTACTTC.

This clone appeared once. The genes are TRBV6-6 and TRBJ1-5, with TRBD1 matching over 10 bases. With V trimmed by 6 bases and J by 2 bases, 7 bases remained unmatched. Germline assignment: CDR1 MNHNY and CDR2 SVGAGI (reference sequence). The CDR3 has 16 residues. The CDR3 reads CASSRRGTGGNQPQHF. In DNA form, the CDR3 reads TGTGCCAGCAGCCGCCGTGGGACAGGGGGCAATCAGCCCCAGCATTTT.

The CDR3 region has the DNA TGTGCCAGCTCACCGCAGGGGGGGAGCAATCAGCCCCAGCATTTT. Protein product: CASSPQGGSNQPQHF. This sequence joins TRBV6-6 and TRBJ1-5, with 7 bases lining up with TRBD1. CDR1 and CDR2 from the germline V gene are MNHNY and SVGAGI (reference sequence). The trim removed 8 bases at V and 1 base at J, leaving 8 bases unmatched. This CDR3 comprises 15 residues.

V gene TRBV15 combines with J gene TRBJ1-2; D unclear. The length of the CDR3 is 15 residues. Per germline, CDR1 LNHNV and CDR2 YYDKDF (reference sequence). V lost 0 bases and J lost 1, with 9 bases in between. This CDR3 reads CATSRDRGFNYGYTF. Written as DNA, the CDR3 is TGTGCCACCAGCAGAGATCGAGGTTTTAACTATGGCTACACCTTC.

V is TRBV7-9 and J is TRBJ2-7, with 12 bases fitting TRBD1. The CDR3 covers 13 residues. V was pared by 8 bases and J by 7 bases, with 6 bases of the junction left unmatched. Germline V CDR1 and CDR2: SEHNR, FQNEAQ (reference sequence). This CDR3 is CASAWDRGQEQYF. The CDR3 DNA reads as TGTGCCAGCGCTTGGGACAGGGGGCAAGAGCAGTACTTC.

The chain has TRBV4-1 and TRBJ2-3; D remains ambiguous. The CDR3 sequence is 15 residues long. CDR1 and CDR2 from the germline V gene are MGHRA and YSYEKL. The V end lost 3 bases, the J end lost 0 bases, and 10 bases lay between the germline ends. CDR3 sequence: CASSQTGVSTDTQYF. The DNA of the CDR3 is TGCGCCAGCAGCCAGACTGGGGTTAGCACAGATACGCAGTATTTT.

The chain joins TRBV29-1 to TRBJ2-5; 7 nucleotides agree with TRBD1. The CDR3 extends over 14 amino acids. Losses at the gene ends were 6 bases for V and 5 bases for J; bases not matched to a gene: 12. Per germline, CDR1 SQVTM and CDR2 ANQGSEA. The CDR3 DNA reads as TGCAGCGTCAGCGACAGGGCTCGGGGCGAGACCCAGTACTTC. Encoded protein: CSVSDRARGETQYF.

The chain joins TRBV29-1 to TRBJ2-2; D is possibly TRBD1 or TRBD2 (6 bases each). The CDR3 has 13 amino acids. Trimming pared 7 bases from V and 7 bases from J, leaving 16 bases between. Germline V gene sequence: CDR1 SQVTM, CDR2 ANQGSEA. CDR3 coding DNA: TGCAGCGCGTCGTCGGGGGCTGTCGGGGAGCTGTTTTTT. It codes for CSASSGAVGELFF.

This chain joins TRBV28 and TRBJ1-1, with 7 bases lining up with TRBD1. The CDR3 consists of 16 residues. The V and J ends lost 5 bases and 0 bases, in that order; junction bases with no gene match: 9. CDR1 and CDR2 from the germline V gene are MDHEN and SYDVKM. CDR3 amino acids: CASSPTPGQMNTEAFF. CDR3 in DNA: TGTGCCAGCAGTCCCACCCCGGGACAGATGAACACTGAAGCTTTCTTT.

The chain combines TRBV29-1 with TRBJ1-2; D uncertain. Germline CDR1 SQVTM, CDR2 ANQGSEA. The length of the CDR3 is 13 residues. V was cut by 3 bases and J by 8 bases, with 16 bases left in between. The CDR3 here is CSVDGTVFGGYTF. The CDR3 nucleotides read TGCAGCGTTGACGGCACGGTGTTTGGAGGCTACACCTTC. Full variable domain (outside the CDR3, taken from reference TRBV29-1 and TRBJ1-2): SAVISQKPSRDICQRGTSLTIQCQVDSQVTMMFWYRQQPGQSLTLIATANQGSEATYESGFVIDKFPISRPNLTFSTLTVSNMSPEDSSIYLCSVDGTVFGGYTFGSGTRLTVV.

In its sample, this clone was seen once. This rearrangement joins TRBV4-3 to TRBJ2-3, with D possibly matching TRBD1 (6 bases). The CDR3 has 16 residues. Trimming stripped 3 bases from V and 5 bases from J, with 18 bases between. CDR1 and CDR2 from the germline V gene are LGHNA and YSLEER. The CDR3 region is CASSQEFLGAVDTQYF. The DNA for the CDR3 is TGCGCCAGCAGCCAGGAATTCTTGGGGGCCGTAGATACGCAGTATTTT.

This chain joins TRBV4-1 and TRBJ2-1, with D possibly being TRBD1 or TRBD2 (5 bases each). Deletions cut 4 bases from V and 7 bases from J, with 11 bases between. The CDR3 consists of 13 residues. CDR1 and CDR2 (germline): MGHRA, YSYEKL. The CDR3 spells CASSLEGLNEQFF. DNA for the CDR3: TGCGCCAGCAGCCTCGAGGGGCTTAATGAGCAGTTCTTC.

The chain carries TRBV30 and TRBJ2-7; tentatively, D is TRBD1 (6 bases). Germline V gene data show CDR1 as GTSNPN and CDR2 as SVGIG (reference sequence). V lost 0 bases, J lost 4 bases, and 10 bases lay in between. This CDR3 comprises 13 residues. The CDR3 sequence: CAWSVGQGYEQYF. In DNA form, the CDR3 reads TGTGCCTGGAGTGTCGGGCAGGGGTACGAGCAGTACTTC. Filled out from reference TRBV30 and TRBJ2-7, the complete variable domain reads SQTIHQWPATLVQPVGSPLSLECTVEGTSNPNLYWYRQAAGRGLQLLFYSVGIGQISSEVPQNLSASRPQDRQFILSSKKLLLSDSGFYLCAWSVGQGYEQYFGPGTRLTVT.

The chain employs TRBV5-1 and TRBJ1-4, with D perhaps matching TRBD1 (5 bases). The CDR3 is 14 residues long. Germline-derived CDR1 and CDR2 are SGHRS and YFSETQ. Deletions cut 4 bases from V and 8 bases from J, with 15 bases between. The CDR3 reads CASSEGRVGEKLFF. The CDR3 nucleotides read TGCGCCAGCAGCGAGGGGAGGGTAGGCGAAAAACTGTTTTTT.

The chain links TRBV29-1 to TRBJ2-5, with 9 bases fitting TRBD2. The J segment lost 5 bases and the V segment lost 3 bases, leaving 10 bases of the junction unmatched. This CDR3 comprises 15 residues. CDR1 is SQVTM and CDR2 is ANQGSEA in the germline V gene. Written as DNA, the CDR3 is TGCAGCGTTGACCAGCTAGCGGGGCAGGGGGAGACCCAGTACTTC. This codes for CSVDQLAGQGETQYF.

V and J are TRBV7-3 and TRBJ2-5, with TRBD2 matching 9 bases. V was clipped by 5 bases and J by 1 base; unmatched bases: 5. CDR3 length equals 15 residues. The germline V gene encodes CDR1 SGHTA and CDR2 FQGTGA. CDR3 sequence: CASSPMGLAQETQYF. CDR3 DNA: TGTGCCAGCAGCCCAATGGGACTAGCCCAAGAGACCCAGTACTTC.

The V gene is TRBV2, the J gene TRBJ1-1, with a tentative D call TRBD1 (6 bases). Germline-derived CDR1 and CDR2 are SNHLY and FYNNEI. The CDR3 sequence is 12 residues long. Trimming shortened V by 9 bases and J by 5 bases, and 13 bases separated the two germline ends. CDR3 sequence: CASDSRGTEAFF. The CDR3, as DNA: TGTGCCAGTGACAGCAGGGGTACTGAAGCTTTCTTT. Based on the CDR3 plus reference TRBV2 and TRBJ1-1, the full variable domain is EPEVTQTPSHQVTQMGQEVILRCVPISNHLYFYWYRQILGQKVEFLVSFYNNEISEKSEIFDDQFSVERPDGSNFTLKIRSTKLEDSAMYFCASDSRGTEAFFGQGTRLTVV.

This chain uses TRBV7-9 with TRBJ2-5, with D perhaps matching TRBD1 (5 bases). The CDR3 is 15 amino acids. With 0 bases removed from V and 5 bases from J, the gap between germline ends came to 13 bases. Germline lookup yields CDR1 SEHNR and CDR2 FQNEAQ (reference sequence). The chain's CDR3 is CASSLAQSQAETQYF. In nucleotides, the CDR3 is TGTGCCAGCAGCTTAGCGCAATCACAGGCGGAGACCCAGTACTTC.

The chain is built from TRBV20-1 and TRBJ2-1, with no clear D. Trimming removed 5 bases at V and 3 bases at J, with 2 bases between. This CDR3 comprises 10 residues. Germline loops: CDR1 DFQATT, CDR2 SNEGSKA (reference sequence). In DNA form, the CDR3 reads TGCAGTGCTTACTACAATGAGCAGTTCTTC. Translation: CSAYYNEQFF.

The rearrangement joins TRBV6-5 to TRBJ2-3; 8 bases align to TRBD2. The CDR3 has 16 residues. With 2 bases clipped from V and 2 bases from J, the junction kept 6 bases outside the gene matches. CDR1 is MNHEY and CDR2 is SVGAGI in the germline V gene. This CDR3 is CASSYTAGAVTDTQYF. CDR3 DNA sequence: TGTGCCAGCAGTTACACAGCGGGGGCCGTCACAGATACGCAGTATTTT.